This TCR beta chain was sequenced during a study of blood T cells in healthy people across ages. Looked up from germline, CDR1 is MNHEY and CDR2 is SVGEGT. J lost 4 bases, V lost 7 bases, and 8 bases had no gene match. CDR3 length: 15 residues. This clonotype was recorded many times. Sample-barcoded 5' priming and a J-beta primer mix drove a second PCR of about 7 to 11 cycles. TCRdb itself ran the 5' RACE reads through MiXCR, one entry per CDR3 protein. The sample lists roughly 680,000 distinct CDR3 sequences; about 21% were seen once. This TCR derives from a man aged 70 or older in good health. The sample was blood. V and J are TRBV6-2 or TRBV6-3 and TRBJ1-5; TRBD1 agrees at 9 bases. The CDR3 DNA is TGTGCCAGCAACCTACAGGGGGCTAGGAATCAGCCCCAGCATTTT. Translation gives CASNLQGARNQPQHF.